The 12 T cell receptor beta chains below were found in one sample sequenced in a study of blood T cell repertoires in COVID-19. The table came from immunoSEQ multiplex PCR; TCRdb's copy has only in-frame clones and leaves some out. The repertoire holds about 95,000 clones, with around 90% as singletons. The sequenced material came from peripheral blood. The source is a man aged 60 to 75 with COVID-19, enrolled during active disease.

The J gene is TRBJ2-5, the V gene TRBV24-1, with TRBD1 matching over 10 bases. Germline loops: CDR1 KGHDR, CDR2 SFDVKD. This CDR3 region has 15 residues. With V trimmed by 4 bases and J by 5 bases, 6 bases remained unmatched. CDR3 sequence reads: CATSDRDRGVETQYF. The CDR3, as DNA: TGTGCCACCAGTGACCGGGACAGGGGAGTGGAGACCCAGTACTTC.

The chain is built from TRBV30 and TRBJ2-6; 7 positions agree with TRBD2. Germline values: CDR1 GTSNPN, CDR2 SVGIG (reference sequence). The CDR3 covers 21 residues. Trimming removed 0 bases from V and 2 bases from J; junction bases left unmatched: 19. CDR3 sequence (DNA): TGTGCCTGGAGTGTAGGCGCCGTTCTAGCGGATAGAAGCCCTGGGGCCAACGTCCTGACTTTC. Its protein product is CAWSVGAVLADRSPGANVLTF.

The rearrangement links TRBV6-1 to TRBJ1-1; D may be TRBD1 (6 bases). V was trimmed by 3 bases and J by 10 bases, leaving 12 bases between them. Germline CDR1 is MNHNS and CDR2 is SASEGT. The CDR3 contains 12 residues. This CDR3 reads CASSDHRVSAFF. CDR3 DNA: TGTGCCAGCAGTGACCACAGGGTTTCAGCTTTCTTT.

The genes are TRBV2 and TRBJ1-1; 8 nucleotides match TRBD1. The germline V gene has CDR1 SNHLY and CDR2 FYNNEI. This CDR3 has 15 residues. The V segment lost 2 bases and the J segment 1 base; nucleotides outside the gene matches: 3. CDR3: CASSETDRENTEAFF. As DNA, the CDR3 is TGTGCCAGCAGTGAAACGGACAGGGAGAACACTGAAGCTTTCTTT. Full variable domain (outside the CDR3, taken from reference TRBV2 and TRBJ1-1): EPEVTQTPSHQVTQMGQEVILRCVPISNHLYFYWYRQILGQKVEFLVSFYNNEISEKSEIFDDQFSVERPDGSNFTLKIRSTKLEDSAMYFCASSETDRENTEAFFGQGTRLTVV.

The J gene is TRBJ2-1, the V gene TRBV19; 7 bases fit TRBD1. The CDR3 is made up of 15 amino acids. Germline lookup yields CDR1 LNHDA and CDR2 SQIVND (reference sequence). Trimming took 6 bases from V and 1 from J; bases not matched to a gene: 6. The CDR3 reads CASRTGSKSYNEQFF. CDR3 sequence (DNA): TGTGCCAGTAGGACAGGGAGTAAATCCTACAATGAGCAGTTCTTC.

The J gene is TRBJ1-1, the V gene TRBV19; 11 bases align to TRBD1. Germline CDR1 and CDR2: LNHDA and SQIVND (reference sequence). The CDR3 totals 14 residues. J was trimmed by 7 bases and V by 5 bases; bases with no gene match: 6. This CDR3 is CASSWDRGSGEAFF. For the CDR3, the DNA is TGTGCCAGTAGTTGGGACAGGGGGAGCGGTGAAGCTTTCTTT.

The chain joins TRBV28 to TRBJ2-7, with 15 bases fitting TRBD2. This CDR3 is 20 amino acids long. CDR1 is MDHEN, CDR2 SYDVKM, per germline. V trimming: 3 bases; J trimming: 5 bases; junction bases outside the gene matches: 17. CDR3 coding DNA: TGTGCCAGCAGTTTCCTTATCGGACTAGCGGGAGGGCCGCCCCACCACGAGCAGTACTTC. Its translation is CASSFLIGLAGGPPHHEQYF.

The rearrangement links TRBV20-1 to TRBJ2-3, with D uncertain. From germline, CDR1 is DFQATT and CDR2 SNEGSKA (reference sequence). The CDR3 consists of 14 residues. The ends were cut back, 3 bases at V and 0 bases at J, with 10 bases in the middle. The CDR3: CSASAKTSTDTQYF. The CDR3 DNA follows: TGCAGTGCTAGTGCAAAAACTAGCACAGATACGCAGTATTTT.

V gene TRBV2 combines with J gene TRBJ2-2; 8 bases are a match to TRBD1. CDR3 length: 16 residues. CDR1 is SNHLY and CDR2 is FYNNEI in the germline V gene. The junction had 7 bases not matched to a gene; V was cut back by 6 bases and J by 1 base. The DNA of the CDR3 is TGTGCCAGCAGCCCCCCGACAGGGGAGAACACCGGGGAGCTGTTTTTT. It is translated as CASSPPTGENTGELFF.

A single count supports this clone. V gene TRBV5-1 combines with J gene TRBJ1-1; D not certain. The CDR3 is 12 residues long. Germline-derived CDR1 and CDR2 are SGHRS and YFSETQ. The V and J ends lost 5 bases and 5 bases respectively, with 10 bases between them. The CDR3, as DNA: TGCGCCAGCAGGGGCCGGGAAACTGAAGCTTTCTTT. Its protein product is CASRGRETEAFF.

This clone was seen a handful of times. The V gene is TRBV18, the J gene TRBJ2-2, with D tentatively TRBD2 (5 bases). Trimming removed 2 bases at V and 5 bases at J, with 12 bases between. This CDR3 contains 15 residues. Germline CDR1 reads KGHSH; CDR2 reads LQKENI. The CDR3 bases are TGTGCCAGCTCACCAACGGGGAAGGTTACCGGGGAGCTGTTTTTT. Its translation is CASSPTGKVTGELFF.

The CDR3 region is CATLFRGDQLEAFF. CDR3 coding DNA: TGTGCCACTCTTTTCAGGGGGGACCAACTTGAAGCTTTCTTT. The chain couples TRBV19 to TRBJ1-1; 7 bases agree with TRBD1. With 10 bases clipped from V and 7 bases from J, the junction kept 15 bases outside the gene matches. From germline, CDR1 is LNHDA and CDR2 SQIVND (reference sequence). This CDR3 region has 14 residues. The full variable domain, its missing parts supplied by reference TRBV19 and TRBJ1-1, is DGGITQSPKYLFRKEGQNVTLSCEQNLNHDAMYWYRQDPGQGLRLIYYSQIVNDFQKGDIAEGYSVSREKKESFPLTVTSAQKNPTAFYLCATLFRGDQLEAFFGQGTRLTVV.